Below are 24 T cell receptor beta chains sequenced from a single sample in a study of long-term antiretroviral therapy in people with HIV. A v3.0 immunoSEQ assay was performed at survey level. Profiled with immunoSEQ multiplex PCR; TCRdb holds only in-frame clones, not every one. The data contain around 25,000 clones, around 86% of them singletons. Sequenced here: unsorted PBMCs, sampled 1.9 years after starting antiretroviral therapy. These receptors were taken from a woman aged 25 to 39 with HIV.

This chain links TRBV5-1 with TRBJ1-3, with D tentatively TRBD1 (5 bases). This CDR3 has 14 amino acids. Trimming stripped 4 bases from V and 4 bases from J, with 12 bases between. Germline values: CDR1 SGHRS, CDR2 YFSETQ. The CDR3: CASSPSGEGNTIYF. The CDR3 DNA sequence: TGCGCCAGCAGCCCTTCGGGGGAAGGAAACACCATATATTTT.

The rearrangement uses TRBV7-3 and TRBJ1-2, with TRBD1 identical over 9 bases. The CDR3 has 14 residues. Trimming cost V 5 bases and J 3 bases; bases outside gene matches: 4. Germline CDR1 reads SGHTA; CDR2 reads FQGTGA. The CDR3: CASSRDREDYGYTF. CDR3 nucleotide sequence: TGTGCCAGCAGCCGGGACAGGGAAGACTATGGCTACACCTTC.

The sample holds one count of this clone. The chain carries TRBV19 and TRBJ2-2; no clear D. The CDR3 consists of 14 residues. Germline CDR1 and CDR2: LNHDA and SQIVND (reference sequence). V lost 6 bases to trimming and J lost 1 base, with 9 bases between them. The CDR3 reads CASRTSRNTGELFF. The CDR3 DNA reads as TGTGCCAGTAGAACTTCGAGGAACACCGGGGAGCTGTTTTTT.

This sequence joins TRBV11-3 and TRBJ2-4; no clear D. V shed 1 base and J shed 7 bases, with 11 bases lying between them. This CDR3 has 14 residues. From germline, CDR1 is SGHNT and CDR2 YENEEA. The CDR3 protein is CASSLGGSPNIQYF. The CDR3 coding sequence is TGTGCCAGCAGCTTAGGAGGTAGCCCGAACATTCAGTACTTC.

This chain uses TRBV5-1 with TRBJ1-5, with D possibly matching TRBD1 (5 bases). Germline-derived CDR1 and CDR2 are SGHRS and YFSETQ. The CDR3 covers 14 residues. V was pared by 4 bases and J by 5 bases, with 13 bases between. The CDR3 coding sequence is TGCGCCAGCAGCCCCTACGGGGCAGATCAGCCCCAGCATTTT. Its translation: CASSPYGADQPQHF.

The CDR3 protein is CAWRGPRINEAFF. The DNA of the CDR3 is TGTGCCTGGAGGGGACCGCGGATAAATGAAGCTTTCTTT. The chain couples TRBV30 to TRBJ1-1, with D possibly matching TRBD1 (5 bases). There are 13 residues in the CDR3. CDR1 GTSNPN and CDR2 SVGIG come from the germline V gene (reference sequence). V was cut by 3 bases and J by 7 bases, with 15 bases left in between.

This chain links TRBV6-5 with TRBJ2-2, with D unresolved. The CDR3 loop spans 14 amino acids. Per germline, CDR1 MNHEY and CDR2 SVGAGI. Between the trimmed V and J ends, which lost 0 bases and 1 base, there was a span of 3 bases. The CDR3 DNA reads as TGTGCCAGCAGTTACTCGATGAACACCGGGGAGCTGTTTTTT. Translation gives CASSYSMNTGELFF.

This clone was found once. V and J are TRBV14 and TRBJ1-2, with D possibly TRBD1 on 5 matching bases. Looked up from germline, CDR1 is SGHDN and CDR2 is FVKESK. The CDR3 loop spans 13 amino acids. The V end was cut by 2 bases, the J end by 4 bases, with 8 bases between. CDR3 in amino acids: CASSQKRGYGYTF. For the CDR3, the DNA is TGTGCCAGCAGCCAAAAAAGGGGCTATGGCTACACCTTC.

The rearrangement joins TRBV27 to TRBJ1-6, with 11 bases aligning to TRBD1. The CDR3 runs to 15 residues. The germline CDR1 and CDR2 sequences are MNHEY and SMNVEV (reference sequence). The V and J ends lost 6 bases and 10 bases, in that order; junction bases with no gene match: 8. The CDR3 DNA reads TGTGCCAGCAGGTCCCGGGACAGGGGGATCTCACCCCTCCACTTT. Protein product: CASRSRDRGISPLHF.

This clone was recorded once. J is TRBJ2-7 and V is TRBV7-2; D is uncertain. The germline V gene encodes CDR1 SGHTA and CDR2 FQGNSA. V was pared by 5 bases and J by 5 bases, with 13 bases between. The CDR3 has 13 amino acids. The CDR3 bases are TGTGCCAGCAGCATATCCCCCCCTAACGAGCAGTACGTC. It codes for CASSISPPNEQYV.

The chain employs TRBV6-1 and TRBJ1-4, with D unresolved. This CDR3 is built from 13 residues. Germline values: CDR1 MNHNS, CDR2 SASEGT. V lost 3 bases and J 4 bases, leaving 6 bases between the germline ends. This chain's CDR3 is CASSEYLNEKLFF. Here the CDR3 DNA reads TGTGCCAGCAGTGAGTACCTTAATGAAAAACTGTTTTTT.

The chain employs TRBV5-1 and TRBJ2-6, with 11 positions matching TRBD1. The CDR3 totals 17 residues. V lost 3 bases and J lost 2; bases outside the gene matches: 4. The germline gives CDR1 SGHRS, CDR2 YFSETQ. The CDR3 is CASSSGGQGAGANVLTF. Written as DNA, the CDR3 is TGCGCCAGCAGCTCGGGGGGACAGGGGGCTGGGGCCAACGTCCTGACTTTC. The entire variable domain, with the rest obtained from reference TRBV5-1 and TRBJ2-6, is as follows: KAGVTQTPRYLIKTRGQQVTLSCSPISGHRSVSWYQQTPGQGLQFLFEYFSETQRNKGNFPGRFSGRQFSNSRSEMNVSTLELGDSALYLCASSSGGQGAGANVLTFGAGSRLTVL.

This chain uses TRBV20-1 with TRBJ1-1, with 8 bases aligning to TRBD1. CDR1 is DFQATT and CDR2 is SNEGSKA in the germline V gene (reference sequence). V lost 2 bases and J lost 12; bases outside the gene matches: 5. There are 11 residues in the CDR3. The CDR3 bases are TGCAGTGCTAGAAAGGACAGGGAGACTTTCTTT. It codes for CSARKDRETFF.

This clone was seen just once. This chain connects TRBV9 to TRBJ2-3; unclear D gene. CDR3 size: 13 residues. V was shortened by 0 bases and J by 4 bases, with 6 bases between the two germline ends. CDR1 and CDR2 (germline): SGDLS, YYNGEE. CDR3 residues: CASSVVLADTQYF. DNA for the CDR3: TGTGCCAGCAGCGTAGTGCTCGCAGATACGCAGTATTTT.

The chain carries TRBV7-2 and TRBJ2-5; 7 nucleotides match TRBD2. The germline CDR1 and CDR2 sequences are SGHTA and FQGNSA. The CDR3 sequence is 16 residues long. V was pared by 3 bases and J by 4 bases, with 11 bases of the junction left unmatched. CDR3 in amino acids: CASSFVAGVWGETQYF. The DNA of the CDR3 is TGTGCCAGCAGCTTTGTGGCGGGGGTCTGGGGAGAGACCCAGTACTTC.

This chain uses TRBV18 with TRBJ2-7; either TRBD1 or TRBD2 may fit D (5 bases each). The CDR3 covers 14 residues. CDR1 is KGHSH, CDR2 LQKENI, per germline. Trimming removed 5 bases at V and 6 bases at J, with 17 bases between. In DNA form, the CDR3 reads TGTGCCAGCTCAAGCGACAGTGGGACGGTCGAGCAGTACTTC. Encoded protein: CASSSDSGTVEQYF.

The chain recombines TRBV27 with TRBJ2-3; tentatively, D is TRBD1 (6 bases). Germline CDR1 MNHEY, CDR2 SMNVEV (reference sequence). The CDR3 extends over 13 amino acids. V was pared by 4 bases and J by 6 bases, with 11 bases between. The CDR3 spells CASSYGQGDTQYF. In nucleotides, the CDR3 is TGTGCCAGCAGTTATGGGCAGGGGGATACGCAGTATTTT.

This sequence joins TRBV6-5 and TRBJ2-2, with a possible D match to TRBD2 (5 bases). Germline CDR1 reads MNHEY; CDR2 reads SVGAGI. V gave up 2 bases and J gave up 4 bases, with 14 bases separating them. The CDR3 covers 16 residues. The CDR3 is CASSYGYGRGTGELFF. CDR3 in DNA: TGTGCCAGCAGTTACGGATACGGTCGGGGCACCGGGGAGCTGTTTTTT.

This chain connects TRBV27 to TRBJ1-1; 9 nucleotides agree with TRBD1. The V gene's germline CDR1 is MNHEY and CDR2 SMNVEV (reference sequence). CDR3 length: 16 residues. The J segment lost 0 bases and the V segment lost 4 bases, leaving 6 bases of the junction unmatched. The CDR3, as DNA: TGTGCCAGCAGTTGGGGGACAGGGAGAATGAACACTGAAGCTTTCTTT. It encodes CASSWGTGRMNTEAFF.

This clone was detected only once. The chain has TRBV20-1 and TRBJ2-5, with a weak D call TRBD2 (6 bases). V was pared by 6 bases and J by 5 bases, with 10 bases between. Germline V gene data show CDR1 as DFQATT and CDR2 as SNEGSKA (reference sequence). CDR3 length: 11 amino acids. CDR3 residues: CSAPSVETQYF. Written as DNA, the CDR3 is TGCAGTGCCCCTAGCGTGGAGACCCAGTACTTC.

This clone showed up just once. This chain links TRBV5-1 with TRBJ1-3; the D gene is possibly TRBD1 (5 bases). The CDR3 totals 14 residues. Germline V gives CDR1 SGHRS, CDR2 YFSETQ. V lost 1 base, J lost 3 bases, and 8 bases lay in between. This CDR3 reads CASSLTGYGNTIYF. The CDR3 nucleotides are TGCGCCAGCAGCTTGACAGGATATGGAAACACCATATATTTT. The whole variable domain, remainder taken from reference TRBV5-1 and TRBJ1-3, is KAGVTQTPRYLIKTRGQQVTLSCSPISGHRSVSWYQQTPGQGLQFLFEYFSETQRNKGNFPGRFSGRQFSNSRSEMNVSTLELGDSALYLCASSLTGYGNTIYFGEGSWLTVV.

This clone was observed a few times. DNA of the CDR3: TGTGCCAGCAGCCTACGGAACTCTGGAAACACCATATATTTT. Encoded protein: CASSLRNSGNTIYF. The gene calls are TRBV14 and TRBJ1-3, with unresolved D. Germline V gene data show CDR1 as SGHDN and CDR2 as FVKESK. The CDR3 runs to 14 residues. The V end was cut by 4 bases, the J end by 0 bases, with 7 bases between.

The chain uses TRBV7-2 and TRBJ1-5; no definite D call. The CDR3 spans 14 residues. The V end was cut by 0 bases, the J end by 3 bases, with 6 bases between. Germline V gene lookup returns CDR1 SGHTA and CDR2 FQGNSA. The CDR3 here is CASSLAPVNQPQHF. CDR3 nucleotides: TGTGCCAGCAGCTTAGCCCCTGTCAATCAGCCCCAGCATTTT.

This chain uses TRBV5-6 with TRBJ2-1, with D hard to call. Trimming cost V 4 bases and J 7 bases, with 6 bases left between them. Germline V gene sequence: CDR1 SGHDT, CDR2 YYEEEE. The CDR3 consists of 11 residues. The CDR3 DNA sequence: TGTGCCAGCAGCCACATGAATGAGCAGTTCTTC. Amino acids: CASSHMNEQFF. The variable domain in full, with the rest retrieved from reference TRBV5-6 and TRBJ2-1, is DAGVTQSPTHLIKTRGQQVTLRCSPKSGHDTVSWYQQALGQGPQFIFQYYEEEERQRGNFPDRFSGHQFPNYSSELNVNALLLGDSALYLCASSHMNEQFFGPGTRLTVL.